These T cell receptor beta chains were read from a single sample in a study of radiation and T cells in renal cell carcinoma. Assay: immunoSEQ multiplex PCR; the TCRdb copy retains only in-frame clones and omits some. The data show about 91,000 clones, with approximately 83% seen just once and around 6.7% held by the top ten. The sequences come from blood, collected from a patient whose treatment included radiotherapy and nephrectomy. These receptors were collected from a man aged 60-69 years with renal cell carcinoma. The CDR3 runs from the conserved cysteine through the conserved F or W. The D gene is left open where the match is weak. Only part of the rows carry a size: once, few, many, or a class if the clone is expanded.

j_call | v_call | clone_size | d_call | cdr3_nt | cdr3_aa
TRBJ2-7 | TRBV6-5 | NA | NA | TGTGCCAGCAGTCCCAGGGCATCTTCCTACGAGCAGTACTTC | CASSPRASSYEQYF
TRBJ1-1 | TRBV27 | few | NA | TGTGCCAGCAGTTTATTGAGAGTGAACACTGAAGCTTTCTTT | CASSLLRVNTEAFF
TRBJ2-7 | TRBV16 | medium-sized | NA | TGTGCCAGCAGCCCCAGCACCGCTTACGAGCAGTACTTC | CASSPSTAYEQYF
TRBJ2-7 | TRBV18 | NA | TRBD2 | TGTGCCAGCTCACCAGTGGGGGAGGGTACCTACGAGCAGTACTTC | CASSPVGEGTYEQYF
TRBJ1-1 | TRBV25-1 | few | NA | TGTGCCAGCAGTGAAAGTCCGGGTCGGCAGGGAGGTCGCACTGAAGCTTTCTTT | CASSESPGRQGGRTEAFF
TRBJ1-2 | TRBV5-1 | NA | NA | TGCGCCAGCAGCCTGGAATCCGGGTCATTCTATGGCTACACCTTC | CASSLESGSFYGYTF
TRBJ2-3 | TRBV27 | NA | NA | TGTGCCAGCAGTCCAGGAGGCGGGCACACAGATACGCAGTATTTT | CASSPGGGHTDTQYF
TRBJ2-1 | TRBV6-1 | few | NA | TGTGCCAGCAGGGCGGTAGGGGATGAGCAGTTCTTC | CASRAVGDEQFF
TRBJ1-4 | TRBV27 | many | TRBD1 | TGTGCCAGCAGGAAGGACAGGGCTGCAACTAATGAAAAACTGTTTTTT | CASRKDRAATNEKLFF
TRBJ1-2 | TRBV15 | once | NA | TGTGCCACCAGCAGAGATATGGGCTATGGCTACACCTTC | CATSRDMGYGYTF
TRBJ2-3 | TRBV29-1 | NA | TRBD1 | TGCAGCGCAGGACAGGGGCGGTGGGATACGCAGTATTTT | CSAGQGRWDTQYF
TRBJ1-1 | TRBV27 | few | NA | TGTGCCAGCAGTGCGCGCAGGGCCATGAACACTGAAGCTTTCTTT | CASSARRAMNTEAFF
TRBJ1-1 | TRBV5-1 | few | TRBD1 | TGCGCCAGCAGCTCGGGACAGGGGGCGAACACTGAAGCTTTCTTT | CASSSGQGANTEAFF
TRBJ1-2 | TRBV5-1 | once | TRBD1 | TGCGCCAGCAGCTTTTCACAGGGGAATGGCTACACCTTC | CASSFSQGNGYTF
TRBJ1-2 | TRBV27 | NA | NA | TGTGCCAGCAGTGCCCCAGGGAGCTATGGCTACACCTTC | CASSAPGSYGYTF
TRBJ2-7 | TRBV28 | once | TRBD1 | TGTGCCAGCAGTTTCTACAGGGGGCGTCACGAGCAGTACTTC | CASSFYRGRHEQYF
TRBJ2-2 | TRBV14 | NA | NA | TGTGCCAGCAGCCGAAGAGGACAGAGTTTAGTGGGCAGGACCGGGGAGCTGTTTTTT | CASSRRGQSLVGRTGELFF
TRBJ2-5 | TRBV5-5 | NA | TRBD2 | TGTGCCAGCAGCTTGGGCTGGGGGGGAGAGACCCAGTACTTC | CASSLGWGGETQYF
TRBJ2-2 | TRBV7-2 | once | NA | TGTGCCAGCAGCTTACGCCTCGCGAACACCGGGGAGCTGTTTTTT | CASSLRLANTGELFF
TRBJ2-7 | TRBV5-1 | NA | TRBD2 | TGCGCCAGCAGCTTGGGACTAGCGGGGAACTACGAGCAGTACTTC | CASSLGLAGNYEQYF
TRBJ2-7 | TRBV7-2 | once | TRBD1 | TGTGCCAGCAGTCTAGGGGCAGGGGGCGGCTACGAGCAGTACTTC | CASSLGAGGGYEQYF
TRBJ2-2 | TRBV10-3 | NA | TRBD1 | TGTGCCATCAGTTTATCCGGGACAGGGGTGACCGGGGAGCTGTTTTTT | CAISLSGTGVTGELFF
TRBJ1-1 | TRBV18 | once | TRBD1 | TGTGCCAGCTCACCGGGACAGACTGAAGCTTTCTTT | CASSPGQTEAFF
TRBJ2-1 | TRBV19 | NA | TRBD1 | TGTGCCAGTACCCTTACAGGGGGCCTTAACAATGAGCAGTTCTTC | CASTLTGGLNNEQFF
TRBJ2-3 | TRBV7-2 | NA | NA | TGTGCCAGCAGTCTAATCGGGGTAGATACGCAGTATTTT | CASSLIGVDTQYF
TRBJ2-7 | TRBV19 | NA | NA | TGTGCCAGTAGTCCGGGGAGGGGGGAATACGAGCAGTACTTC | CASSPGRGEYEQYF
TRBJ2-7 | TRBV19 | once | NA | TGTGCCACCTCAGACAGTATACTTTCCTACGAGCAGTACTTC | CATSDSILSYEQYF
TRBJ1-6 | TRBV5-1 | NA | NA | TGCGCCAGCAGCTTGGGACAAGGGGGTAGGATTAATTCACCCCTCCACTTT | CASSLGQGGRINSPLHF
TRBJ1-3 | TRBV10-2 | NA | NA | TGCGCCAGCAGGACCCAGACCGACTCTGGAAACACCATATATTTT | CASRTQTDSGNTIYF
TRBJ2-4 | TRBV5-8 | NA | TRBD1 | TGTGCCAGCAGCTTTCGCCCATCGACAGGGGGAACCAAAAACATTCAGTACTTC | CASSFRPSTGGTKNIQYF
TRBJ2-2 | TRBV28 | NA | TRBD2 | TGTGCGGCCCGGGGGCTAGCGGGAGGGCCGTCGGATACCGGGGAGCTGTTTTTT | CAARGLAGGPSDTGELFF
TRBJ2-1 | TRBV21-1 | NA | NA | TGTGCCAGCAGCAAAGACAGCGGGACATCCTACAATGAGCAGTTCTTC | CASSKDSGTSYNEQFF
TRBJ1-5 | TRBV6-6 | NA | NA | TGTGCCAGCAGTCTCGGGAAGCGGGTTCAGCCCCAGCATTTT | CASSLGKRVQPQHF
TRBJ1-6 | TRBV5-1 | once | TRBD1 | TGCGCCAGCAGCTCCCGGGACAGTCTTTCTTCACCCCTCCACTTT | CASSSRDSLSSPLHF
TRBJ2-3 | TRBV9 | once | NA | TGTGCCAGCCGGTCCGGAAGCACAGATACGCAGTATTTT | CASRSGSTDTQYF
TRBJ2-1 | TRBV7-9 | NA | TRBD2 | TGTGCCAGCAGCAAACTCCGGGGGGGATACAATGAGCAGTTCTTC | CASSKLRGGYNEQFF
TRBJ2-7 | TRBV19 | few | TRBD1 | TGTGCCAGTAGTAGGACAGGGGGCTCCTACGAGCAGTACTTC | CASSRTGGSYEQYF
TRBJ2-1 | TRBV11-1 | NA | TRBD2 | TGTGCCAGCAGCTTACTTGGCGGGAGTGATGAGCAGTTCTTC | CASSLLGGSDEQFF
TRBJ2-7 | TRBV19 | NA | TRBD1 | TGTGCCAGTAAAGGACAGGCCGGTTCATACGAGCAGTACTTC | CASKGQAGSYEQYF
TRBJ1-5 | TRBV27 | NA | NA | TGTGCCAGTCACCCAGGCCCCGGCGGGAGCAATCAGCCCCAGCATTTT | CASHPGPGGSNQPQHF
TRBJ2-1 | TRBV18 | NA | NA | TGTGCCAGCTCTCCGGACAAGGGGCCCTACAATGAGCAGTTCTTC | CASSPDKGPYNEQFF
TRBJ1-4 | TRBV6-6 | NA | TRBD1 | TGTGCCAGCAGTTCGACAGGGGTCGAGAAACTGTTTTTT | CASSSTGVEKLFF
TRBJ2-7 | TRBV5-5 | NA | NA | TGTGCCAGCAGCTTATTTGGGACTTCCTACGAGCAGTACTTC | CASSLFGTSYEQYF
TRBJ1-1 | TRBV19 | NA | NA | TGTGCCAGCGGAAGATTGCGGGAGGGCACTGAAGCTTTCTTT | CASGRLREGTEAFF
TRBJ2-2 | TRBV9 | NA | NA | TGTGCCAGCAGCTTACTCCCAACAGGTCGGAACACCGGGGAGCTGTTTTTT | CASSLLPTGRNTGELFF
TRBJ2-7 | TRBV14 | few | TRBD2 | TGTGCCAGCAGCCAACGCAGACTAGCGGGAGTCTACGAGCAGTACTTC | CASSQRRLAGVYEQYF
TRBJ2-3 | TRBV2 | NA | NA | TGTGCCAGCAGTGTCAAGGGAGATACGCAGTATTTT | CASSVKGDTQYF
TRBJ1-5 | TRBV5-1 | once | NA | TGCGCCAGCAGCTTATCTGAGGGGGACAATCAGCCCCAGCATTTT | CASSLSEGDNQPQHF
TRBJ2-7 | TRBV15 | NA | NA | TGTGCCACCAGCGCTTTTCCCGGGACATCCCTCTACGAGCAGTACTTC | CATSAFPGTSLYEQYF
TRBJ1-2 | TRBV10-3 | NA | TRBD1 | TGTGCCATCAGTGAGTCTGAGGGGGCCTACACCTTC | CAISESEGAYTF
TRBJ1-3 | TRBV10-3 | few | TRBD1 | TGTGCCATCAGTGAGCCCGACAGGGGAACACCTGGAAACACCATATATTTT | CAISEPDRGTPGNTIYF
TRBJ1-4 | TRBV15 | NA | NA | TGTGCCACCGGTTGGGTGCAAGGGGAAAAACTGTTTTTT | CATGWVQGEKLFF
TRBJ2-7 | TRBV9 | NA | NA | TGTGCCAGCAGCCCTTCCCGGGACGTCGACGAGCAGTACTTC | CASSPSRDVDEQYF